The present entry profiles one TCR beta chain with its context. Its cognate antigen is unknown. Germline V gives CDR1 KGHSH, CDR2 LQKENI. The CDR3 runs to 14 residues. V was clipped by 5 bases and J by 7 bases, with 15 bases between them. The source of the sample is a study of shared clonotypes between healthy human individuals. Study outcomes and limitations: In a handful of donors, around 5% of naive CD4 clonotypes appeared in common.

TCRdb keeps only in-frame clones here, not all; method: immunoSEQ multiplex PCR. The sample contains roughly 1.4 million clones, just under 99% of which appear only once. The rearrangement links TRBV18 to TRBJ1-5, with D perhaps matching TRBD1 (6 bases). Sequenced sample: naive CD4+ T cells sorted from blood. Subset: CD45RA+ positively selected. The TCR was taken from a man aged 30 to 39 in good health. This CDR3 reads CASSTDRTAQPQHF. The CDR3 bases are TGTGCCAGCTCAACTGACAGGACAGCACAGCCCCAGCATTTT. The complete variable domain, with remaining parts taken from reference TRBV18 and TRBJ1-5, reads NAGVMQNPRHLVRRRGQEARLRCSPMKGHSHVYWYRQLPEEGLKFMVYLQKENIIDESGMPKERFSAEFPKEGPSILRIQQVVRGDSAAYFCASSTDRTAQPQHFGDGTRLSIL.